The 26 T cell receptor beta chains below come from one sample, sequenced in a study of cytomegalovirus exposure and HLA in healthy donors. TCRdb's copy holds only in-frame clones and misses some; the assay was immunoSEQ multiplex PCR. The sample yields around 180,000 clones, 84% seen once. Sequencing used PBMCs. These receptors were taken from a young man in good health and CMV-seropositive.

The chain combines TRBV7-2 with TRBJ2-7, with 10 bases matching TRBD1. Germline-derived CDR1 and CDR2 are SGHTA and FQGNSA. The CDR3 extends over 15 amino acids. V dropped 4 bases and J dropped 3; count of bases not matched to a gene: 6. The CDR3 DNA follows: TGTGCCAGCAGCTCACCGGACAGGGGGTACTACGAGCAGTACTTC. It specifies CASSSPDRGYYEQYF.

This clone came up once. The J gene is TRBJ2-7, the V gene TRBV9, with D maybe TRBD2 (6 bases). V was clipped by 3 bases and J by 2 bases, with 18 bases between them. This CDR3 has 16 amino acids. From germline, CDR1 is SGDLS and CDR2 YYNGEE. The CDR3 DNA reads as TGTGCCAGCAGCGCCCAGTCCGGGACTCTCGCCTACGAGCAGTACTTC. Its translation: CASSAQSGTLAYEQYF.

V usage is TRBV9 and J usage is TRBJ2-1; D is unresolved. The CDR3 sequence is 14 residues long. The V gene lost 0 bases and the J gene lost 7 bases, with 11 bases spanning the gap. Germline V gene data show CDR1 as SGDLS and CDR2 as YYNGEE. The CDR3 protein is CASSVVGSRNEQFF. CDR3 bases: TGTGCCAGCAGCGTAGTCGGTAGCCGGAATGAGCAGTTCTTC.

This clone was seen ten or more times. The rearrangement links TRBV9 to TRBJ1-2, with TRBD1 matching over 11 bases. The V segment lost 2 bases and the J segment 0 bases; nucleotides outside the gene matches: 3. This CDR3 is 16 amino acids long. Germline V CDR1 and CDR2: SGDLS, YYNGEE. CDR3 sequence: CASSVGTGGANYGYTF. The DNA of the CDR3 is TGTGCCAGCAGCGTTGGGACAGGGGGTGCTAACTATGGCTACACCTTC.

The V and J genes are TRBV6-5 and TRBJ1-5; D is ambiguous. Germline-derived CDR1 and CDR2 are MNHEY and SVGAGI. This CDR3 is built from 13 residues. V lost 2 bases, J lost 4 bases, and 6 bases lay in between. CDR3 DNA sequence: TGTGCCAGCAGTTACACCCAGAATCAGCCCCAGCATTTT. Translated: CASSYTQNQPQHF.

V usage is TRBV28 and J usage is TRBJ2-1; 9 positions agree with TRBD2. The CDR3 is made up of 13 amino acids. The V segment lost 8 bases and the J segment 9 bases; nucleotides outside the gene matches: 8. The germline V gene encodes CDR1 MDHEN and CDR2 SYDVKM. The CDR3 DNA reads TGTGCCAGCCCTGCAGCGGGAGGAGGTGAGCAGTTCTTC. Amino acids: CASPAAGGGEQFF.

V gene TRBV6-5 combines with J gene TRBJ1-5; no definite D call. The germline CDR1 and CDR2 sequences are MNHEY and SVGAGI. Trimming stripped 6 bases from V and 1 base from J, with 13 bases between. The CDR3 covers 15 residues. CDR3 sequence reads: CASSVAGRSNQPQHF. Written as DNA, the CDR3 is TGTGCCAGCAGCGTCGCGGGGAGAAGCAATCAGCCCCAGCATTTT.

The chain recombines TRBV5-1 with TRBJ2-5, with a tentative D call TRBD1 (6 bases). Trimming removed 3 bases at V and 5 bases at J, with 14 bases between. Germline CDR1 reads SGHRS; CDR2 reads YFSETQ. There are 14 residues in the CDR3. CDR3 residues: CASSSGPGVETQYF. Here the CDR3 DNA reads TGCGCCAGCAGCTCCGGACCAGGGGTGGAGACCCAGTACTTC.

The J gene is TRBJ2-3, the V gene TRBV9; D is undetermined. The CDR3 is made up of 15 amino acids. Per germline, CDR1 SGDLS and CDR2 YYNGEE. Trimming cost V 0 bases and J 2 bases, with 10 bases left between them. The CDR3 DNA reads TGTGCCAGCAGCGTAGGTGGCTTTTCCACAGATACGCAGTATTTT. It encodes CASSVGGFSTDTQYF.

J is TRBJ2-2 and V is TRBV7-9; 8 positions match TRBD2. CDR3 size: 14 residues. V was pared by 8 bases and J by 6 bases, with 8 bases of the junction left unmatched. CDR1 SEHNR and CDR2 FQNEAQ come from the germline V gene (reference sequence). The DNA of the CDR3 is TGTGCCAGCGGTGGCGGGAGGAATGCCGGGGAGCTGTTTTTT. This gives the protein CASGGGRNAGELFF.

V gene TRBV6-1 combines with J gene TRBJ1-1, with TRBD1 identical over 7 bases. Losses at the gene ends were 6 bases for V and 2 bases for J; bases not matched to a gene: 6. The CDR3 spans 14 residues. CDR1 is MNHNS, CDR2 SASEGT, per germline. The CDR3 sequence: CASRGRQGNTEAFF. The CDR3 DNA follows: TGTGCCAGCAGGGGACGACAGGGAAACACTGAAGCTTTCTTT.

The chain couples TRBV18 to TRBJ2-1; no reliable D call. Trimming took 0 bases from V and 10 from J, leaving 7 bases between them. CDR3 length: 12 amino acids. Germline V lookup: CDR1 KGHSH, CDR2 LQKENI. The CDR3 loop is CASSPPQAEQFF. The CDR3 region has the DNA TGTGCCAGCTCACCACCACAAGCGGAGCAGTTCTTC.

CDR3 nucleotide sequence: TGTGCCAGCAGTGCATCCGGGACTACGAGCTACGAGCAGTACTTC. Its translation is CASSASGTTSYEQYF. V usage is TRBV28 and J usage is TRBJ2-7; TRBD2 matches at 7 bases. V trimming: 5 bases; J trimming: 3 bases; junction bases outside the gene matches: 10. Germline assignment: CDR1 MDHEN and CDR2 SYDVKM. CDR3 length: 15 residues.

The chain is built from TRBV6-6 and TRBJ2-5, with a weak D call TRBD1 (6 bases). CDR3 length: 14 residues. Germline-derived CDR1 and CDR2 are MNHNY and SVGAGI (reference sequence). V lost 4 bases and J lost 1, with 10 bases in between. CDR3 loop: CASSSWTVQETQYF. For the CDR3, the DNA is TGTGCCAGCAGTTCTTGGACAGTCCAAGAGACCCAGTACTTC.

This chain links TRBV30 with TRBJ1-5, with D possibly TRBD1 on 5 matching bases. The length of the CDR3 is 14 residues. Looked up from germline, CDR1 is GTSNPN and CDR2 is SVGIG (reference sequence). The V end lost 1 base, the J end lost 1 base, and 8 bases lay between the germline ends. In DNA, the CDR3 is TGTGCCTGGAGTGGGACACCAAGCAATCAGCCCCAGCATTTT. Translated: CAWSGTPSNQPQHF.

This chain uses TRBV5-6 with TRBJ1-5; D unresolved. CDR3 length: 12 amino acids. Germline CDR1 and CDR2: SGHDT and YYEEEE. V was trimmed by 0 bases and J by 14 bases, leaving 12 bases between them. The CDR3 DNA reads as TGTGCCAGCAGCTTGGGTGACACACAAAAGCATTTT. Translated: CASSLGDTQKHF.

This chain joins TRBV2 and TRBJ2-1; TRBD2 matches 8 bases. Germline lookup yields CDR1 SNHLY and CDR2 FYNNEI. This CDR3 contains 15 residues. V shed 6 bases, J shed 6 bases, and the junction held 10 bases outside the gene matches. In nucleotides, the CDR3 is TGTGCCAGCAGAAAGGGACTAGGTACCCTCAATGAGCAGTTCTTC. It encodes CASRKGLGTLNEQFF.

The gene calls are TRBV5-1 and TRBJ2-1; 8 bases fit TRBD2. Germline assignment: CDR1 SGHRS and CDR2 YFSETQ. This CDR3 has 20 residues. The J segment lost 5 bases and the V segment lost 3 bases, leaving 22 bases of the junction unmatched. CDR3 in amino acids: CASSSPTYRLAGRNNNEQFF. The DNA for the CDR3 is TGCGCCAGCAGCTCACCCACTTACAGGTTAGCGGGGCGGAATAACAATGAGCAGTTCTTC.

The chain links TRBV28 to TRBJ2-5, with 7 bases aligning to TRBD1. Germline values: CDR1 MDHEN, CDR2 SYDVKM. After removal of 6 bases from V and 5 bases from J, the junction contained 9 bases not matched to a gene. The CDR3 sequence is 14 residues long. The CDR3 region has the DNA TGTGCCAGCAGCGATATCAGGGGGATGGAGACCCAGTACTTC. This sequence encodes CASSDIRGMETQYF.

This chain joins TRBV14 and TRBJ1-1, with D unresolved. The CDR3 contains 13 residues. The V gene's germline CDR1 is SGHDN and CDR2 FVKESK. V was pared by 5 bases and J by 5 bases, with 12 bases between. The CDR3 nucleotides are TGTGCCAGCAGCGGTACGGGCGGGACTGAAGCTTTCTTT. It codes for CASSGTGGTEAFF. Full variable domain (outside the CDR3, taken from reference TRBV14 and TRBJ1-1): EAGVTQFPSHSVIEKGQTVTLRCDPISGHDNLYWYRRVMGKEIKFLLHFVKESKQDESGMPNNRFLAERTGGTYSTLKVQPAELEDSGVYFCASSGTGGTEAFFGQGTRLTVV.

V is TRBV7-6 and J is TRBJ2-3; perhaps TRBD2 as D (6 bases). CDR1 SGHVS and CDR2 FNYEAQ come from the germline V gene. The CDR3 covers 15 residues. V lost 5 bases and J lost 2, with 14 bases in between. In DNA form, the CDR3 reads TGTGCCAGCAGCCCCATTGCGGGGCACACAGATACGCAGTATTTT. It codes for CASSPIAGHTDTQYF.

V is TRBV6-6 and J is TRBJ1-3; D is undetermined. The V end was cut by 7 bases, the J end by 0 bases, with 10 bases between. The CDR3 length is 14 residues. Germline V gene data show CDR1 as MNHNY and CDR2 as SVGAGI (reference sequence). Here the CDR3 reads CASNGRLSGNTIYF. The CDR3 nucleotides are TGTGCCAGCAACGGGAGACTCTCTGGAAACACCATATATTTT.

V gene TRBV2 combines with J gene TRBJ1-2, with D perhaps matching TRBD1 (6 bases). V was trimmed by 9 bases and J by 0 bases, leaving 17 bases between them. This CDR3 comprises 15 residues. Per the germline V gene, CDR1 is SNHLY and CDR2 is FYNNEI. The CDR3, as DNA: TGTGCCAGGGGGGCAGGGGTAGCTTCTAACTATGGCTACACCTTC. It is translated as CARGAGVASNYGYTF.

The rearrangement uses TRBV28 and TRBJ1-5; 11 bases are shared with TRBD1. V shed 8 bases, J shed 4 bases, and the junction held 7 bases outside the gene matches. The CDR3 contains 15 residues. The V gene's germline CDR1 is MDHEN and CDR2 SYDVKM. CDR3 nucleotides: TGTGCCAGCGGAGACGGGACAGGGGGAAATCAGCCCCAGCATTTT. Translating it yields CASGDGTGGNQPQHF.

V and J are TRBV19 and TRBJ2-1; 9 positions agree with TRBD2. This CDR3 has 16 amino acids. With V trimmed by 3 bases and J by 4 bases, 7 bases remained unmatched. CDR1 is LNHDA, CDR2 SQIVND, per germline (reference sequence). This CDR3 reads CASSISPAGGYNEQFF. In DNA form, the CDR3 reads TGTGCCAGTAGTATTTCCCCAGCGGGAGGTTACAATGAGCAGTTCTTC.

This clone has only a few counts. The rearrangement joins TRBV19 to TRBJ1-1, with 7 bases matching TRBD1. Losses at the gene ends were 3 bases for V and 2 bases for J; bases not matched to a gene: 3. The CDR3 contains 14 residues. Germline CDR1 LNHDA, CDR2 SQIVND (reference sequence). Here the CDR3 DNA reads TGTGCCAGTAGTATGGGGACAGAAAACACTGAAGCTTTCTTT. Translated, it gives CASSMGTENTEAFF.